These 9 T cell receptor beta chains were all obtained from the same sample, sequenced in a study of cytomegalovirus exposure and HLA in healthy donors. The PCR ran on 60 Vbeta and 13 Jbeta primers. The protocol was immunoSEQ multiplex PCR, while the TCRdb copy is restricted to in-frame clones and leaves out a portion. The sample comprises nearly 110,000 clones, 74% of which are singletons, and 14% rests with the top ten. What was sequenced was PBMCs. The receptors shown here come from a woman aged 40-49 years in good health and CMV-seropositive.

J is TRBJ1-3 and V is TRBV15; the D gene is possibly TRBD1 (6 bases). V was trimmed by 5 bases and J by 4 bases, leaving 21 bases between them. The CDR3 runs to 17 residues. Per the germline V gene, CDR1 is LNHNV and CDR2 is YYDKDF (reference sequence). DNA for the CDR3: TGTGCCACCAGCCCCCGGATCGGGGGGGCCTCAGGAAACACCATATATTTT. As protein: CATSPRIGGASGNTIYF. The full variable domain, in which reference TRBV15 and TRBJ1-3 provide the parts outside the CDR3, is DAMVIQNPRYQVTQFGKPVTLSCSQTLNHNVMYWYQQKSSQAPKLLFHYYDKDFNNEADTPDNFQSRRPNTSFCFLDIRSPGLGDTAMYLCATSPRIGGASGNTIYFGEGSWLTVV.

The chain couples TRBV6-1 to TRBJ1-1; no firm D call. The V end lost 2 bases, the J end lost 0 bases, and 7 bases lay between the germline ends. The CDR3 has 14 residues. Germline V gene lookup returns CDR1 MNHNS and CDR2 SASEGT. CDR3 bases: TGTGCCAGCAGTGAAAGCACCCTGAACACTGAAGCTTTCTTT. This encodes CASSESTLNTEAFF.

The sample holds a few counts of this clone. The chain is built from TRBV19 and TRBJ1-2; TRBD1 is a possible D gene (6 bases). The germline V and J ends were trimmed by 6 bases and 2 bases, with 19 bases remaining between them. This CDR3 comprises 16 residues. Germline V gives CDR1 LNHDA, CDR2 SQIVND (reference sequence). The CDR3 region has the DNA TGTGCCAGTAGCCTAAACCGTGGGACACGGAACTATGGCTACACCTTC. It specifies CASSLNRGTRNYGYTF.

This clone turned up a few times. This sequence joins TRBV5-1 and TRBJ1-6; 7 bases line up with TRBD1. The V segment lost 0 bases and the J segment 8 bases; nucleotides outside the gene matches: 8. Germline loops: CDR1 SGHRS, CDR2 YFSETQ. The CDR3 spans 16 residues. Written as DNA, the CDR3 is TGCGCCAGCAGCTTGGCCCCGGGACAGCTATATTCACCCCTCCACTTT. Translated: CASSLAPGQLYSPLHF. Together with reference TRBV5-1 and TRBJ1-6, the CDR3 gives the full variable domain: KAGVTQTPRYLIKTRGQQVTLSCSPISGHRSVSWYQQTPGQGLQFLFEYFSETQRNKGNFPGRFSGRQFSNSRSEMNVSTLELGDSALYLCASSLAPGQLYSPLHFGNGTRLTVT.

The gene calls are TRBV7-8 and TRBJ1-3; unclear D gene. The length of the CDR3 is 19 residues. Germline V gene data show CDR1 as SGHVS and CDR2 as FQNEAQ. Trimming left V 5 bases short and J 0 bases short, with 23 bases between. The CDR3 protein is CASSPWNGEIVGSGNTIYF. The CDR3 DNA follows: TGTGCCAGCAGCCCGTGGAACGGGGAGATAGTGGGCTCTGGAAACACCATATATTTT.

V and J are TRBV5-1 and TRBJ2-7, with TRBD1 as a possible D gene (5 bases). The germline V gene has CDR1 SGHRS and CDR2 YFSETQ. CDR3 length: 13 amino acids. The V end was cut by 3 bases, the J end by 3 bases, with 10 bases between. CDR3 amino acids: CASSSDTNYEQYF. CDR3 DNA: TGCGCCAGCAGCTCGGACACGAACTACGAGCAGTACTTC.

The rearrangement links TRBV9 to TRBJ1-1, with 8 bases aligning to TRBD1. The germline gives CDR1 SGDLS, CDR2 YYNGEE. This CDR3 spans 16 amino acids. V dropped 0 bases and J dropped 1; count of bases not matched to a gene: 5. CDR3 amino acids: CASSVGLGQGNTEAFF. The CDR3 DNA reads TGTGCCAGCAGCGTAGGCCTCGGACAGGGGAACACTGAAGCTTTCTTT.

The genes are TRBV30 and TRBJ1-2; D is uncertain. Germline loops: CDR1 GTSNPN, CDR2 SVGIG (reference sequence). The CDR3 runs to 14 residues. V lost 0 bases to trimming and J lost 4 bases, with 12 bases between them. CDR3 nucleotide sequence: TGTGCCTGGAGTGTGACACGGAACTTCTATGGCTACACCTTC. Protein sequence: CAWSVTRNFYGYTF.

The rearrangement links TRBV5-1 to TRBJ1-6; 10 bases match TRBD1. CDR1 and CDR2 (germline): SGHRS, YFSETQ. The CDR3 is 15 residues long. V dropped 4 bases and J dropped 5; count of bases not matched to a gene: 3. The CDR3 coding sequence is TGCGCCAGCAGCATGGGACAGGGGAATAATTCACCCCTCCACTTT. This translates into CASSMGQGNNSPLHF.